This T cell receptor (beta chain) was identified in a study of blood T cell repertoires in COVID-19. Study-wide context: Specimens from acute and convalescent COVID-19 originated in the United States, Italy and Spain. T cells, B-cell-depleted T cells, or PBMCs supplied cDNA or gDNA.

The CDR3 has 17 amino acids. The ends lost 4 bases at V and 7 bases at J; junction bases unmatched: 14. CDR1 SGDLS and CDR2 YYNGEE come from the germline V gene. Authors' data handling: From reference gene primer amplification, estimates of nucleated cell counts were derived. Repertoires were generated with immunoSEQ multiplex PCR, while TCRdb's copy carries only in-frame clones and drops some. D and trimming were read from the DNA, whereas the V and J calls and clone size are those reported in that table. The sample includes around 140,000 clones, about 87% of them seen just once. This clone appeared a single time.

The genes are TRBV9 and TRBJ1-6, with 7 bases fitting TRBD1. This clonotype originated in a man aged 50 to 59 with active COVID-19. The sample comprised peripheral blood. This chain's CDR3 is CASSPALSRGTNSPLHF. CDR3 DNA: TGTGCCAGCAGCCCCGCCCTCTCCAGGGGGACGAATTCACCCCTCCACTTT.